The 11 T cell receptor beta chains in this list originate from one sample, sequenced in a study of glioma-infiltrating T cells after dendritic cell vaccination. The table came from immunoSEQ multiplex PCR; TCRdb's copy has only in-frame clones and leaves some out. This sample carries more than 75,000 clones, around four fifths of them seen once, and the ten largest clones take 6% to 8.5%. Time point in this sample: after dendritic cell vaccination, including at tumor progression/relapse. The material sequenced was blood, taken after dendritic cell vaccination. The receptors here all came from a human donor with glioblastoma.

The chain is built from TRBV9 and TRBJ2-7, with 11 bases aligning to TRBD1. The CDR3 consists of 13 residues. The J segment lost 6 bases and the V segment lost 7 bases, leaving 6 bases of the junction unmatched. CDR1 and CDR2 from the germline V gene are SGDLS and YYNGEE. CDR3 sequence reads: CASGGQGAGEQYF. CDR3 DNA: TGTGCCAGCGGAGGACAGGGGGCTGGCGAGCAGTACTTC.

The J gene is TRBJ2-2, the V gene TRBV5-1, with a possible D match to TRBD2 (6 bases). Trimming took off 1 base at V and 0 bases at J, with 10 bases between the two ends. Germline-derived CDR1 and CDR2 are SGHRS and YFSETQ. The CDR3 is 16 residues long. CDR3 amino acids: CASSLRAGTNTGELFF. CDR3 nucleotides: TGCGCCAGCAGCTTGAGGGCGGGGACGAACACCGGGGAGCTGTTTTTT.

This clone was recorded a few times. The chain joins TRBV5-6 to TRBJ2-7, with 9 bases aligning to TRBD1. Trimming cost V 5 bases and J 5 bases; bases outside gene matches: 8. The V gene's germline CDR1 is SGHDT and CDR2 YYEEEE. This CDR3 is 14 amino acids long. CDR3 nucleotides: TGTGCCAGCAGGGTGGGACAGGGATTCCACGAGCAGTACTTC. It codes for CASRVGQGFHEQYF.

The CDR3 sequence: CAWSVATGSTFGNTIYF. The CDR3 bases are TGTGCCTGGAGTGTCGCGACAGGGAGTACTTTCGGAAACACCATATATTTT. The V and J genes are TRBV30 and TRBJ1-3; TRBD1 matches 7 bases. With 0 bases clipped from V and 4 bases from J, the junction kept 12 bases outside the gene matches. Germline V CDR1 and CDR2: GTSNPN, SVGIG (reference sequence). CDR3 length equals 17 residues.

The CDR3 nucleotides are TGCGCCAGCAGCTCTAGCGGGGACAATGAGCAGTTCTTC. Protein: CASSSSGDNEQFF. This chain uses TRBV5-1 with TRBJ2-1; 9 bases are a match to TRBD2. Germline V CDR1 and CDR2: SGHRS, YFSETQ. With V trimmed by 3 bases and J by 5 bases, 0 bases remained unmatched. This CDR3 is built from 13 residues. Using reference TRBV5-1 and TRBJ2-1 for the parts outside the CDR3, the full variable domain is KAGVTQTPRYLIKTRGQQVTLSCSPISGHRSVSWYQQTPGQGLQFLFEYFSETQRNKGNFPGRFSGRQFSNSRSEMNVSTLELGDSALYLCASSSSGDNEQFFGPGTRLTVL.

This sequence joins TRBV5-5 and TRBJ2-1, with D unresolved. Trimming took 0 bases from V and 1 from J, leaving 11 bases between them. The CDR3 runs 16 residues. In germline, CDR1 is SGHKS, CDR2 YYEKEE (reference sequence). The CDR3 region has the DNA TGTGCCAGCAGCTTGGGTAGCATACCTTCCTACAATGAGCAGTTCTTC. Translated: CASSLGSIPSYNEQFF. Complete variable domain (other parts from reference TRBV5-5 and TRBJ2-1): DAGVTQSPTHLIKTRGQQVTLRCSPISGHKSVSWYQQVLGQGPQFIFQYYEKEERGRGNFPDRFSARQFPNYSSELNVNALLLGDSALYLCASSLGSIPSYNEQFFGPGTRLTVL.

This sequence joins TRBV5-6 and TRBJ2-3, with D hard to call. CDR3 size: 16 residues. From germline, CDR1 is SGHDT and CDR2 YYEEEE. Trimming removed 1 base from V and 0 bases from J, with 12 bases in between. The CDR3 DNA reads as TGTGCCAGCAGCTTGCAAACCTCTCTAAGCACAGATACGCAGTATTTT. Translation: CASSLQTSLSTDTQYF.

The table lists this clone with a few counts. The chain is built from TRBV28 and TRBJ1-2; D is unclear. The germline CDR1 and CDR2 sequences are MDHEN and SYDVKM. The CDR3 runs to 13 residues. The V end lost 2 bases, the J end lost 8 bases, and 12 bases lay between the germline ends. CDR3 nucleotide sequence: TGTGCCAGCAGTTTAGTCGGAGCGAAAGGCTACACCTTC. It encodes CASSLVGAKGYTF.

V and J are TRBV2 and TRBJ1-1, with TRBD1 matching 7 bases. CDR3 size: 14 residues. The V gene end was trimmed by 10 bases and the J gene end by 1 base; junction bases not matched to a gene: 9. Germline V gene sequence: CDR1 SNHLY, CDR2 FYNNEI. CDR3 residues: CATTGEARNTEAFF. The CDR3 bases are TGTGCCACCACAGGGGAGGCCAGGAACACTGAAGCTTTCTTT.

The chain links TRBV5-1 to TRBJ1-2; TRBD1 agrees at 12 bases. V was clipped by 4 bases and J by 7 bases; unmatched bases: 11. The CDR3 runs 16 residues. Germline CDR1 reads SGHRS; CDR2 reads YFSETQ. The CDR3 protein is CASSPGTGGAAVGYTF. CDR3 sequence (DNA): TGCGCCAGCAGCCCCGGGACAGGGGGCGCGGCCGTTGGCTACACCTTC.

This clone came up a few times. The genes are TRBV2 and TRBJ1-2; D gene unclear. V was shortened by 5 bases and J by 5 bases, with 18 bases between the two germline ends. CDR1 SNHLY and CDR2 FYNNEI come from the germline V gene. The CDR3 covers 15 residues. Here the CDR3 reads CASSPPGGMSYGYTF. The CDR3 nucleotides read TGTGCCAGCAGTCCACCGGGAGGGATGAGTTATGGCTACACCTTC.